This T cell receptor (beta chain) emerged from a study of CD8 T cells in Susac syndrome. This clonotype occurred once. Sequencing of TCR beta, carried out with a high-throughput approach, was applied to CD8+ and CD4+ T cells from the blood. The multiple sclerosis controls comprised treatment-naive patients whose relapsing-remitting disease was stable or active. It was negative isolation that provided the CD8+ and CD4+ T cells, whereas TEMRA cells were enriched by FACS. Random-hexamer reverse transcription was applied to 0.5 to 1 ug RNA. Multiplex immunoSEQ PCR targeted 54 Vbeta and 13 Jbeta TCR beta segments. MiXCR, run by TCRdb on the immunoSEQ multiplex PCR reads, gives a single entry per CDR3 protein. The sample holds approximately 140,000 distinct CDR3 sequences; 75% to 90% are singletons and the top ten take 0.51%. The CDR3 has 14 residues. Per the germline V gene, CDR1 is DFQATT and CDR2 is SNEGSKA (reference sequence). The J segment lost 5 bases and the V segment lost 3 bases, leaving 2 bases of the junction unmatched.

Specimen: CD8+ T cells from PBMCs. The V gene is TRBV20-1, the J gene TRBJ2-1; 12 bases line up with TRBD2. The sequence came from a human donor with multiple sclerosis. The CDR3 DNA follows: TGCAGTGCTAGCGGACTAGCGGGAAACAATGAGCAGTTCTTC. It is translated as CSASGLAGNNEQFF.